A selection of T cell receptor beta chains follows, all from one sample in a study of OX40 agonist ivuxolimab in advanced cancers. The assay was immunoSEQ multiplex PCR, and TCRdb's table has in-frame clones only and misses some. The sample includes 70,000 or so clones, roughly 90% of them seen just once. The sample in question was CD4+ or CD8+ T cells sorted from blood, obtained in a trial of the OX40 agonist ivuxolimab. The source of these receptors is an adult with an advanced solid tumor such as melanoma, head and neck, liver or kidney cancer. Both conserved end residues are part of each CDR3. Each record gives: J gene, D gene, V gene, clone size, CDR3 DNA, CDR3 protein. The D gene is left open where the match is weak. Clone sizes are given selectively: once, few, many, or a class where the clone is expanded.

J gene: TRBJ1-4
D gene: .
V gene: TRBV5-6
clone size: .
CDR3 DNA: TGTGCCAGCAGCTTCGGGGGGGAAGAAAAACTGTTTTTT
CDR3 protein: CASSFGGEEKLFF

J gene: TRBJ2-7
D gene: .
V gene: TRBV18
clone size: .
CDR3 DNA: TGTGCCAGCTCACCACCGGAGGGGGCAAGGTACGAGCAGTACTTC
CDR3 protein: CASSPPEGARYEQYF

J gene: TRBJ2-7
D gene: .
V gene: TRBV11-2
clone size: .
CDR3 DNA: TGTGCCAGCAGCTCCGGGCAGTACGAGCAGTACTTC
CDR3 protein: CASSSGQYEQYF

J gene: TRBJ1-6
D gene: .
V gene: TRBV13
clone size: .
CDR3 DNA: TGTGCCAGCAGCCTAGGGTCCGGGAATTCACCCCTCCACTTT
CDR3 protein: CASSLGSGNSPLHF

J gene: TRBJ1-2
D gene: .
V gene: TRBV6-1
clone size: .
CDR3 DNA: TGTGCCAGCAGTGAAGTTGTAACCGCCGGGGGGGGCTACACCTTC
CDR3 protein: CASSEVVTAGGGYTF

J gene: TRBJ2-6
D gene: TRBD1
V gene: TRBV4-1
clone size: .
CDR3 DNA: TGCGCCAGCAGCCAAGATCGCCCGACAGGGGCTGGGGCCAACGTCCTGACTTTC
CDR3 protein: CASSQDRPTGAGANVLTF

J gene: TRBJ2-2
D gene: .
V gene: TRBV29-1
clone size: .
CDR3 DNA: TGCAGCGTTGGGGCCGGGTGGGCCGGGGAGCTGTTTTTT
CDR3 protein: CSVGAGWAGELFF

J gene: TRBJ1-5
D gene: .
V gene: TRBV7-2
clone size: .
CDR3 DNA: TGTGCCAGCAGCTACACAGGATCTCCCCAGCATTTT
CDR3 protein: CASSYTGSPQHF

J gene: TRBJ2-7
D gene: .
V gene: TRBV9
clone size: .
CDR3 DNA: TGTGCCAGCAGCACCGGGGGAGCCAGGAACTCCTACGAGCAGTACTTC
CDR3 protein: CASSTGGARNSYEQYF

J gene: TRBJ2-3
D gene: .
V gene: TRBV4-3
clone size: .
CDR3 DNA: TGCGCCAGCAGCCAAGATGGGGGACTTTTGATCACAGATACGCAGTATTTT
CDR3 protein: CASSQDGGLLITDTQYF

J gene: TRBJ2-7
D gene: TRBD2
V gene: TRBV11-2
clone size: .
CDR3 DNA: TGTGCCAGCAGCCCGGGACTAGCGGCATCCTACGAGCAGTACTTC
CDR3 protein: CASSPGLAASYEQYF

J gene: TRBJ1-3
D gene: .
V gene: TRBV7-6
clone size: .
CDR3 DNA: TGTGCCAGCAGCTTAGATCCCAACAGGGACATTGCCGGAAACACCATATATTTT
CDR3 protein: CASSLDPNRDIAGNTIYF

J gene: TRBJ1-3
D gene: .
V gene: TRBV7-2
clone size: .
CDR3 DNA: TGTGCCAGCAGCTTAGATTTGGGGCAGCCTGGAAACACCATATATTTT
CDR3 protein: CASSLDLGQPGNTIYF

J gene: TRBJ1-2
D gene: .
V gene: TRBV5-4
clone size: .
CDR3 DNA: TGTGCCAGCAGCTTGGCCGGGAAGGCCGCCTTC
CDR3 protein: CASSLAGKAAF

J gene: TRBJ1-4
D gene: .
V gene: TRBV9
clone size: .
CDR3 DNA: TGTGCCAGCAGCGTAGTAGGGGGAACTAATGAAAAACTGTTTTTT
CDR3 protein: CASSVVGGTNEKLFF

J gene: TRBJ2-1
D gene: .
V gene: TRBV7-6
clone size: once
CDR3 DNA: TGTGCCAGCAGCTCCCCGGGGCGGCTTTGGGAGCAGTTCTTC
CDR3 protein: CASSSPGRLWEQFF

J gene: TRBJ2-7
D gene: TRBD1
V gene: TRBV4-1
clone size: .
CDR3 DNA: TGCGCCAGCAGCCATCAGGGGGACTACGAGCAGTACTTC
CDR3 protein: CASSHQGDYEQYF

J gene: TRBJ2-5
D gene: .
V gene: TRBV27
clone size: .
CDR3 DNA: TGTGCCAGCACCAAGGGACCTCCTCCGGGGGAGACCCAGTACTTC
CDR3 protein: CASTKGPPPGETQYF

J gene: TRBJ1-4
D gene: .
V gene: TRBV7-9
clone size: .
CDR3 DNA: TGTGCCAGCAGCCCCAATGAAAAACTGTTTTTT
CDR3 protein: CASSPNEKLFF

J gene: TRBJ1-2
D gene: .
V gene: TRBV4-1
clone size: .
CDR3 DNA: TGCGCCAGCAGCCAGGCCCCATGGGGCTACACCTTC
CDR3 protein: CASSQAPWGYTF

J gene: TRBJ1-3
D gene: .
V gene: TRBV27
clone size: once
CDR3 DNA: TGTGCCAGCAGTCCTTCCCTCGGGAACACCATATATTTT
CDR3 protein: CASSPSLGNTIYF

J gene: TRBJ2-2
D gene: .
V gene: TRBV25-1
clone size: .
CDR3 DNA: TGTGCCAGCAGTGGGGCAGTCGGGGAGCTGTTTTTT
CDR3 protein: CASSGAVGELFF

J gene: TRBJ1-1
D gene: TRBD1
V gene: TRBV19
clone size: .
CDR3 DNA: TGTGCCAGTAGTATCGGGACAGGATCCCCCACCGGAGCTTTCTTT
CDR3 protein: CASSIGTGSPTGAFF

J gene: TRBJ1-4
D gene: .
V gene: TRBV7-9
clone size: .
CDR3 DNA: TGTGCCAGCAGCTCCGTCCGTGCCTCAACTAATGAAAAACTGTTTTTT
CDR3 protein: CASSSVRASTNEKLFF

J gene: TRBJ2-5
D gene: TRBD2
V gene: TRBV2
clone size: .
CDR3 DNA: TGTGCCAGCAAGGTAGCGGGGGGGGAGACCCAGTACTTC
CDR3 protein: CASKVAGGETQYF

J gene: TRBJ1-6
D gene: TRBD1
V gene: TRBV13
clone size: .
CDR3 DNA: TGTGCCAGCAGCGAGGACAGGGGTAGCTCACCCCTCCACTTT
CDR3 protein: CASSEDRGSSPLHF

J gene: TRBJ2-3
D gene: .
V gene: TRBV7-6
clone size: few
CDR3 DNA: TGTGCCAGCAGCCCACCTCGAGGGCAGGGGCAGGATACGCAGTATTTT
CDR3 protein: CASSPPRGQGQDTQYF

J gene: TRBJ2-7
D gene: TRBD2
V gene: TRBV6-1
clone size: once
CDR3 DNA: TGTGCCAGCAGTGAAGGACTAGCGGGGAACTACGAGCAGTACTTC
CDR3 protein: CASSEGLAGNYEQYF

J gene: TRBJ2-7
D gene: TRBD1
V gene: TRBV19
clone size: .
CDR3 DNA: TGTGCCAGTAGTCCCGGGGACAGGACTCTCTACGAGCAGTACTTC
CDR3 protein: CASSPGDRTLYEQYF

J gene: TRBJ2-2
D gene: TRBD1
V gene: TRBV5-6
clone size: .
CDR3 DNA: TGTGCCAGCAGCTTCGGGACAGGGGTTACCGGGGAGCTGTTTTTT
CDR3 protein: CASSFGTGVTGELFF

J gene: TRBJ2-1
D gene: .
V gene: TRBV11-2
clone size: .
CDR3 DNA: TGTGCCAGCAGCTTCGTCTTGAGGGGCAATGAGCAGTTCTTC
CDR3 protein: CASSFVLRGNEQFF

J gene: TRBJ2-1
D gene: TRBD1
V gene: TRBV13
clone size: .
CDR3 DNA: TGTGCCAGCAGCGGCCGGACAGGGAGCTCCTACAATGAGCAGTTCTTC
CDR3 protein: CASSGRTGSSYNEQFF

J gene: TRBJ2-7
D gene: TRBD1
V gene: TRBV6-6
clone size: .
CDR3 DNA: TGTGCCAGCCGAGACAGGGGCTACGAGCAGTACTTC
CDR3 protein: CASRDRGYEQYF

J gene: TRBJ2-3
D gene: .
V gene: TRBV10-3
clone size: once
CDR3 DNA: TGTGCCAACGCAGGGAATCAAGGCACAGATACGCAGTATTTT
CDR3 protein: CANAGNQGTDTQYF

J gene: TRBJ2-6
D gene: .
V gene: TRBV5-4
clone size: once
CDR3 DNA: TGTGCCAGCAGCCCCACCCCGGGGACCTCGGGGGCCAACGTCCTGACTTTC
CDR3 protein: CASSPTPGTSGANVLTF

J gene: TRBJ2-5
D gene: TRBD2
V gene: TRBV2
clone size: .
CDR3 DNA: TGTGCCACCAAACCGGCTAGCGGGGATACCCAAGAGACCCAGTACTTC
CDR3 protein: CATKPASGDTQETQYF

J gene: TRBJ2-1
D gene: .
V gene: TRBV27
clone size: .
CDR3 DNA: TGTGCCAGCAGTTGGGGGGAATACAATGAGCAGTTCTTC
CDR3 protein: CASSWGEYNEQFF

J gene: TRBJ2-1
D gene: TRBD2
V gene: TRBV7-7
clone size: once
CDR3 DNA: TGTGCTAGCAGCTTAGTGGGGCTAGCGGGGGGGCCGGATGAGCAGTTCTTC
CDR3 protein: CASSLVGLAGGPDEQFF

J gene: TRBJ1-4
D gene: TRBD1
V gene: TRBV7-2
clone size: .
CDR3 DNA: TGTGCCAGCAGCTCCCACAGGGGTAATGAAAAACTGTTTTTT
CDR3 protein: CASSSHRGNEKLFF

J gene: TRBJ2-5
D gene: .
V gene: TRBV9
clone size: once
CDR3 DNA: TGTGCCAGCAGCGTAGGAATTAGCCCCCTAGCCCAGTACTTC
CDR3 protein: CASSVGISPLAQYF

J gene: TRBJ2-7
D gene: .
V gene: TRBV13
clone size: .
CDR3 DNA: TGTGCCAGCTCGGGCGGGACAAGATACTACGAGCAGTACTTC
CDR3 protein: CASSGGTRYYEQYF

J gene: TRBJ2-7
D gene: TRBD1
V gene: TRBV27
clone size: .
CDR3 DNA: TGTGCCAGCAGTTTATCGGCAGGGGGCTACGAGCAGTACTTC
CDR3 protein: CASSLSAGGYEQYF

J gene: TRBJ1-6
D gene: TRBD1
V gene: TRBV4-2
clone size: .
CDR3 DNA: TGTGCCAGCAGCCAAGATCGGGTGCGACAGGGGAAAGATTCACCCCTCCACTTT
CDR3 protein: CASSQDRVRQGKDSPLHF

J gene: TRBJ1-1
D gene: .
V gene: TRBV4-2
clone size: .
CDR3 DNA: TGTGCCAGCAGCCTCGGGCAAAAGAACACTGAAGCTTTCTTT
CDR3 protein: CASSLGQKNTEAFF

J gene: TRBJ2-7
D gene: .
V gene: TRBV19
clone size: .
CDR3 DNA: TGTGCCAGTAGTGTCGGGACGGACACCTACGAGCAGTACTTC
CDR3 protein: CASSVGTDTYEQYF

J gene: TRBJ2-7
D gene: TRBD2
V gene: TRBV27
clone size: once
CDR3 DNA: TGTGCCAGCAGTTTATTGGCGACTAGCGGGGCCTACGAGCAGTACTTC
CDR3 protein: CASSLLATSGAYEQYF

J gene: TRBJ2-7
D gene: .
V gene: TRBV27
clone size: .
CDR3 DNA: TGTGCCAGCAGTTGGGACGGTTCCTACGAGCAGTACTTC
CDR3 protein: CASSWDGSYEQYF

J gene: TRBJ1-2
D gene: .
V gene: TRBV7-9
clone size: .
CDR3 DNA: TGTGCCAGCAGCCATATGGAGGGCTACACCTTC
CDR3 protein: CASSHMEGYTF